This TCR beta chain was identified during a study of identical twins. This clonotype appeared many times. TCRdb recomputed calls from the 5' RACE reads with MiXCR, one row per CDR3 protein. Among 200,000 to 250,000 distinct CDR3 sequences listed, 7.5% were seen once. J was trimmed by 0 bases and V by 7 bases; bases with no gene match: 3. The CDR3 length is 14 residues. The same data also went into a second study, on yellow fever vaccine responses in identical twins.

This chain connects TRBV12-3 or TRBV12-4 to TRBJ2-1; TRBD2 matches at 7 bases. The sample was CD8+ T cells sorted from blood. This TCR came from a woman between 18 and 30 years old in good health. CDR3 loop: CASILADSYNEQFF. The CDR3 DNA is TGTGCCAGCATCCTAGCGGACTCCTACAATGAGCAGTTCTTC.